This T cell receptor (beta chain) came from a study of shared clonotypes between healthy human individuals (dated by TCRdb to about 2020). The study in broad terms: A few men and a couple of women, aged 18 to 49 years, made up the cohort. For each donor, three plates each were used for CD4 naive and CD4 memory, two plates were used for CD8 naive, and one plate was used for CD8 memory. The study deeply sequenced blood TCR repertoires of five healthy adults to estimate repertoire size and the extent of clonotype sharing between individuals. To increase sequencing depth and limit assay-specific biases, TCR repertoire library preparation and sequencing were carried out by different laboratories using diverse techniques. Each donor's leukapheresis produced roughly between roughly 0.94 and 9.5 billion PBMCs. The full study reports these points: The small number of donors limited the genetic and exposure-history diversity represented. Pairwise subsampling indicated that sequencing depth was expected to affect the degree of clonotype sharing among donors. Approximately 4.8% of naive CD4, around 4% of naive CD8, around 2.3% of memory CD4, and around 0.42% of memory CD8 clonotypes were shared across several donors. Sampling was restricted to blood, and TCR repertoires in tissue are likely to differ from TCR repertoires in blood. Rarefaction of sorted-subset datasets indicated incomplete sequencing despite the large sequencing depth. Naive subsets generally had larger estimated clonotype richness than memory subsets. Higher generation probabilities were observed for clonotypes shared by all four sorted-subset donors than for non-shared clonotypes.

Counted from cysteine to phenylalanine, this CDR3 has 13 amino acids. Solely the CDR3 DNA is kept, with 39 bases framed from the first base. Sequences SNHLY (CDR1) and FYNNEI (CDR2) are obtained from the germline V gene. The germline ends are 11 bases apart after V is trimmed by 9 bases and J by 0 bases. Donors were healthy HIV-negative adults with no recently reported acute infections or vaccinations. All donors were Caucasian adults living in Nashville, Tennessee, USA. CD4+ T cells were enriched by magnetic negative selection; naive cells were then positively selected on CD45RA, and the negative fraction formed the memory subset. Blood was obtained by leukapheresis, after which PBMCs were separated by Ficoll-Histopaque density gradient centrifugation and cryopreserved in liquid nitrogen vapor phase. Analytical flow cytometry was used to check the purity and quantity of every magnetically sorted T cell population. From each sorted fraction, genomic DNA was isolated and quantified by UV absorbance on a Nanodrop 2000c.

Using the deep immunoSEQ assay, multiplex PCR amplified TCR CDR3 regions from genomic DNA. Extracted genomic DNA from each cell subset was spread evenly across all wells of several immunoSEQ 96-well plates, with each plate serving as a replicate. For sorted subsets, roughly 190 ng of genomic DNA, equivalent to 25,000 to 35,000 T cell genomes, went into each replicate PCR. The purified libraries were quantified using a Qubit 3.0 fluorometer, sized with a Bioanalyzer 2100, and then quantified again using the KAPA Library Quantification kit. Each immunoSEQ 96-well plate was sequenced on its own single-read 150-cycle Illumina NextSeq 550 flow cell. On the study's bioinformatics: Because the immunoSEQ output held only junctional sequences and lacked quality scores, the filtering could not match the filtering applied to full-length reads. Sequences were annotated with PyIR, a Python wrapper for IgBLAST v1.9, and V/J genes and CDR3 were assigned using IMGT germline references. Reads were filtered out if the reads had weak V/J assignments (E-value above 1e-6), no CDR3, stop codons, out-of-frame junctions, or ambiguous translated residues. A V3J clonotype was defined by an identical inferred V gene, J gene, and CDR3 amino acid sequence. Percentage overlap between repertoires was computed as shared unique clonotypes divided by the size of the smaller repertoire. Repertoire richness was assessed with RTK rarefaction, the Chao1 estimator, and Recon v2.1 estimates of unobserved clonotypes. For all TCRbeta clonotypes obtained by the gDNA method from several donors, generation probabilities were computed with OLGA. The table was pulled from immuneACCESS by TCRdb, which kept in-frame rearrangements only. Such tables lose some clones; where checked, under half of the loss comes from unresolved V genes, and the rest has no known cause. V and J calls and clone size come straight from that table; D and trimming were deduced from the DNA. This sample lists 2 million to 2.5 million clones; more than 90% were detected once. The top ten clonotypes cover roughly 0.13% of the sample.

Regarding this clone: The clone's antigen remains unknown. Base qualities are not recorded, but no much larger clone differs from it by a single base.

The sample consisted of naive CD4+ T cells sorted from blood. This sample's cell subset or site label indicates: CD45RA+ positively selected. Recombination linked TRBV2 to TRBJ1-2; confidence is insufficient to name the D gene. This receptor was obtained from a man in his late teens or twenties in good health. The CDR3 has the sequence CASTTYTNYGYTF. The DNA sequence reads TGTGCCAGTACCACCTATACTAACTATGGCTACACCTTC.